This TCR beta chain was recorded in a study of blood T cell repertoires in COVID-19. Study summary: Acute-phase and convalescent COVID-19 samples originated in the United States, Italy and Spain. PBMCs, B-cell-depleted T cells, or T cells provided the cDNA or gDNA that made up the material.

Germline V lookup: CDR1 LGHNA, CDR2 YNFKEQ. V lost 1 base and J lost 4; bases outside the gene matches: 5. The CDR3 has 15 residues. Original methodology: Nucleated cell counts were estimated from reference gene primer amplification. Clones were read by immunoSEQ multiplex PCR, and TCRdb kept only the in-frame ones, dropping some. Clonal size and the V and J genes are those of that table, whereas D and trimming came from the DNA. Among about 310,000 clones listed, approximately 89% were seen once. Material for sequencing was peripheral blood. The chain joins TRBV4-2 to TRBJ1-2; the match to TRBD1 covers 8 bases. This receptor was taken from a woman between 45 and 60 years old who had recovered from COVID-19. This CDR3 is CASSQATGAGYGYTF. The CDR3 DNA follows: TGTGCCAGCAGCCAAGCGACAGGGGCGGGCTATGGCTACACCTTC.